One TCR beta chain is described in this entry. The study co-extracted DNA and RNA from 20-30 mg of unsorted bulk tissue. Each individual tumor supplied samples from five separate regions. These data originate in a study of tumor-infiltrating lymphocytes in primary liver carcinoma. TCR beta cDNA was made from approximately 540 ng total RNA with a constant-region primer. Three nested multiplex PCR rounds of slightly modified ARM-PCR generated TCR beta libraries. TCRdb re-derived calls from the multiplex PCR reads in MiXCR, one entry per CDR3 protein. The data contain 24,000 or so distinct CDR3 sequences, approximately 80% of them singletons. What was sequenced was liver tumor tissue from sampling region 5. The sample's subset: tumor region T5, tumor centre. The receptor was derived from a woman aged 25 to 39 with primary liver carcinoma and hepatitis B virus infection.

The CDR3 region is CASSLYRGDISYEQYF. CDR3 sequence (DNA): TGTGCCAGCAGCTTGTACAGGGGCGATATCTCCTACGAGCAGTACTTC. The rearrangement joins TRBV5-8 to TRBJ2-7, with 7 bases identical to TRBD1. This CDR3 region has 16 residues. Germline V lookup: CDR1 SGHTS, CDR2 YDEGEE. V shed 1 base and J 0 bases; nucleotides not matched to a gene: 7.